This is a list of T cell receptor beta chains from one sample in a study of human T cells and chemical hapten exposure. Each CDR3 protein is one row after TCRdb ran MiXCR on the RACE reads. The sample yields about 69,000 distinct CDR3 sequences, around 10% seen once. This material consisted of whole blood, taken in connection with sensitization to the hapten diphenylcyclopropenone (DPC). Every receptor here comes from a woman aged 45 to 65 with alopecia areata. Some clones in this sample may be carry-over from other donors' samples. Each CDR3 is given with its conserved first and last residue. D genes are given only for firm matches. Rows give clone size only sometimes, using once, few, many, or a class for an expanded clone.

D,J,size,V,length,DNA,CDR3
-,TRBJ1-2,-,TRBV7-9,16,TGTGCCAGCAGCTTAGGGTTCGGGATCTCTCAAGGTGGCTACACCTTC,CASSLGFGISQGGYTF
-,TRBJ1-1,many,TRBV6-5,14,TGTGCCAGCAGTACCAACTACATGAACACTGAAGCTTTCTTT,CASSTNYMNTEAFF
-,TRBJ2-2,many,TRBV7-6,18,TGTGCCAGCAGCTTCCTCGGGCTAAACCGGGTTGGAACCGGGGAGCTGTTTTTT,CASSFLGLNRVGTGELFF
TRBD1,TRBJ1-5,-,TRBV2,16,TGTGCCAGCAGTTCCACCGGGACAGGGGGCGGTCAGCCCCAGCATTTT,CASSSTGTGGGQPQHF
-,TRBJ2-7,-,TRBV29-1,11,TGCAGCGTTGAATCTCAATACGAGCAGTACTTC,CSVESQYEQYF
-,TRBJ2-1,-,TRBV11-1,10,TGTGCCAGCCCTCTCAATGAGCAGTTCTTC,CASPLNEQFF
TRBD2,TRBJ2-5,many,TRBV5-4,14,TGTGCCAGCAGCTCCGGGACTAACCAAGAGACCCAGTACTTC,CASSSGTNQETQYF
-,TRBJ2-1,-,TRBV10-3,15,TGTGCCATCAGTGAAAGCGATAGCTCCTACAATGAGCAGTTCTTC,CAISESDSSYNEQFF
-,TRBJ2-1,few,TRBV15,16,TGTGCCACCAGCCCAACCCCCGGACGGAGCTACAATGAGCAGTTCTTC,CATSPTPGRSYNEQFF
-,TRBJ2-1,-,TRBV19,13,TGTGCCAGTAGTATATCCCGGGCCATAGAGCAGTTCTTC,CASSISRAIEQFF
-,TRBJ1-2,few,TRBV9,14,TGTGCCAGCAGCCCGAGGAACAGGCAAGGGGGCTACACCTTC,CASSPRNRQGGYTF
-,TRBJ2-7,few,TRBV6-1,12,TGTGCCAGCAGGGTGGTTGCCTACGAGCAGTACTTC,CASRVVAYEQYF
TRBD2,TRBJ2-7,many,TRBV7-9,18,TGTGCCAGCAGCTTAGGAGTGCCTAGCGGGAGCCATACCTACGAGCAGTACTTC,CASSLGVPSGSHTYEQYF
-,TRBJ2-1,-,TRBV16,14,TGTGCCAGCAGCCTACAGAAAGAGGGGATTGAGCAGTTCTTC,CASSLQKEGIEQFF
-,TRBJ2-7,-,TRBV11-2,16,TGTGCCAGCAGCCCCACGGGGGTGTTAGGGTCCTACGAGCAGTACTTC,CASSPTGVLGSYEQYF
TRBD2,TRBJ2-1,few,TRBV20-1,14,TGCAGTGCTCCCCCAGCGGGAGGAAGGAATGAGCAGTTCTTC,CSAPPAGGRNEQFF
-,TRBJ1-1,many,TRBV3-1,13,TGTGCCAGCAAGGACGGCCTGAACACTGAAGCTTTCTTT,CASKDGLNTEAFF
TRBD1,TRBJ1-1,-,TRBV12-3/TRBV12-4,14,TGTGCCAGCAGTCCCAGGGGGGGGAGCACTGAAGCTTTCTTT,CASSPRGGSTEAFF
-,TRBJ1-5,few,TRBV7-2,13,TGTGCCAGCCAGGACAGTTACAATCAGCCCCAGCATTTT,CASQDSYNQPQHF
-,TRBJ1-3,few,TRBV5-1,15,TGCGCCAGCAGCTTGGGAGAGCTCTCTGGAAACACCATATATTTT,CASSLGELSGNTIYF
-,TRBJ2-3,many,TRBV20-1,11,TGCAGTGCTAGTTTCCCAGATACGCAGTATTTT,CSASFPDTQYF
TRBD2,TRBJ2-3,many,TRBV25-1,19,TGTGCCAGCAGTGAGCGCGGCGGGAGGGCCCCTCCGCTGTCTGATACGCAGTATTTT,CASSERGGRAPPLSDTQYF
TRBD2,TRBJ2-3,many,TRBV5-1,17,TGCGCCAGCAGCCCTCGGTTAGAGGGTAGCGGGCTAGATACGCAGTATTTT,CASSPRLEGSGLDTQYF
-,TRBJ1-1,few,TRBV5-4,14,TGTGCCAGCAGCTTGATGGTTGGCGACCGCTCTAGTTTCTTT,CASSLMVGDRSSFF
-,TRBJ2-7,many,TRBV20-1,14,TGCAGTGCTGGTGCCTGGACGAACTCCTACGAGCAGTACTTC,CSAGAWTNSYEQYF
-,TRBJ1-6,-,TRBV28,14,TGTGCCAGCAGTATCTCGGGATACGTTTCACCCCTCCACTTT,CASSISGYVSPLHF
-,TRBJ1-4,few,TRBV2,12,TGTGCCAGCAGGGGCCCGAATGAAAAACTGTTTTTT,CASRGPNEKLFF